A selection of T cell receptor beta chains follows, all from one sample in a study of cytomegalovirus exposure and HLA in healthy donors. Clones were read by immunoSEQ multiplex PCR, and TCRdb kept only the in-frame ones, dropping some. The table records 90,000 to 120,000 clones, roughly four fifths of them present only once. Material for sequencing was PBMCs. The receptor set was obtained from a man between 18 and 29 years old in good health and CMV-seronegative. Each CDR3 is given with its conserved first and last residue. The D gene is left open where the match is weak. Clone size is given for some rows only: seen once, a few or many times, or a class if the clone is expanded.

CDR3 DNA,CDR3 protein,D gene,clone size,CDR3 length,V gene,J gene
TGTGCCAGCAGCTTGAAACGGGGGGCTACGTCAGATACGCAGTATTTT,CASSLKRGATSDTQYF,NA,NA,16,TRBV5-4,TRBJ2-3
TGTGCCAGTAGTGGAGGGGACTACGAGCAGTACTTC,CASSGGDYEQYF,NA,NA,12,TRBV19,TRBJ2-7
TGTGCCAGCATATCACCCCTAGCGGACAATGAGCAGTTCTTC,CASISPLADNEQFF,TRBD2,NA,14,TRBV6-5,TRBJ2-1
TGTGCCAGCAGCACGGCAGGGGGCGCCCCTAATGAAAAACTGTTTTTT,CASSTAGGAPNEKLFF,TRBD1,once,16,TRBV7-2,TRBJ1-4
TGTGCCAGCAGCTTATCGGGGGGCTGGGGCTACCCCTTC,CASSLSGGWGYPF,NA,few,13,TRBV5-8,TRBJ1-2
TGTGCCAGCAGCCCTGCGGGTGGGGGCGCTGGTGGCTACACCTTC,CASSPAGGGAGGYTF,NA,NA,15,TRBV27,TRBJ1-2
TGTGCCAGCAGCCTAGGGAGGACAGCAGTCTACGAGCAGTACTTC,CASSLGRTAVYEQYF,NA,NA,15,TRBV7-2,TRBJ2-7
TGTGCCAGCAGCTCTGACAGGGGCACTGAAGCTTTCTTT,CASSSDRGTEAFF,TRBD1,NA,13,TRBV11-2,TRBJ1-1
TGTGCCATCAGCCCCGGGACTGGGGAGACCCAGTACTTC,CAISPGTGETQYF,NA,once,13,TRBV10-3,TRBJ2-5
TGTGCCAGTAGTATAATAGGGACAGCGAACACTGAAGCTTTCTTT,CASSIIGTANTEAFF,TRBD1,few,15,TRBV19,TRBJ1-1
TGTGCCATCAGTGAGTCGGCGGCGGGTTCACCCCTCCACTTT,CAISESAAGSPLHF,NA,NA,14,TRBV10-3,TRBJ1-6
TGCGCCAGCAGCTCCGGGACAGGGGATAACAATGAGCAGTTCTTC,CASSSGTGDNNEQFF,TRBD1,NA,15,TRBV5-1,TRBJ2-1
TGTGCCATCAGCGAAACACCAGGGTCCCATCTCCCAGATACGCAGTATTTT,CAISETPGSHLPDTQYF,NA,NA,17,TRBV10-3,TRBJ2-3
TGTGCCAGCAGCTTAAAGTACAGGGTGGGAACTGAAGCTTTCTTT,CASSLKYRVGTEAFF,NA,NA,15,TRBV7-6,TRBJ1-1
TGTGCCAGCTCACCACTTCCGACGCCGACCGAGGGCGGCTACACCTTC,CASSPLPTPTEGGYTF,NA,NA,16,TRBV18,TRBJ1-2
TGTGCCACTCAGGGGGCTGGGAATGAGCAGTTCTTC,CATQGAGNEQFF,TRBD1,NA,12,TRBV15,TRBJ2-1
TGTGCCAGCAGTTCCCCCTTACAGCCCCAGCATTTT,CASSSPLQPQHF,NA,NA,12,TRBV27,TRBJ1-5
TGCGCCAGCAGCTCCCGGACAGGGGGGGAGACCCAGTACTTC,CASSSRTGGETQYF,TRBD1,NA,14,TRBV5-1,TRBJ2-5
TGTGCCAGCAGGAGACGCGGGAGAGAGACCCAGTACTTC,CASRRRGRETQYF,TRBD2,NA,13,TRBV7-2,TRBJ2-5
TGTGCCAGCAGCTTGGAGACAGGGGTTAATAATTCACCCCTCCACTTT,CASSLETGVNNSPLHF,TRBD1,NA,16,TRBV5-4,TRBJ1-6
TGCAGCCCCGGCGCAGGTGAAGCTTTCTTT,CSPGAGEAFF,NA,NA,10,TRBV20-1,TRBJ1-1
TGTGCCAGCAGCGTGCGGGGGGTCCTGGCCTACAATGAGCAGTTCTTC,CASSVRGVLAYNEQFF,TRBD2,few,16,TRBV9,TRBJ2-1
TGCGCCAGCAGCCAAGAGGAGGGGATACGCAATGAGCAGTTCTTC,CASSQEEGIRNEQFF,NA,NA,15,TRBV4-1,TRBJ2-1
TGTGCCAGCAGCTCTGCGGGGACGGAGACCCAGTACTTC,CASSSAGTETQYF,NA,NA,13,TRBV7-9,TRBJ2-5
TGTGCCAGCAGTTTACAGGGTAACTATGGCTACACCTTC,CASSLQGNYGYTF,NA,NA,13,TRBV2,TRBJ1-2
TGCGCCAGCAAATGGGACACCTCCACCGGGGAGCTGTTTTTT,CASKWDTSTGELFF,NA,NA,14,TRBV5-1,TRBJ2-2
TGTGCCGCCAGGGAAAGCAATCAGCCCCAGCATTTT,CAARESNQPQHF,NA,few,12,TRBV19,TRBJ1-5
TGTGCCAGCAGCCCAACAGGGAGCACAGATACGCAGTATTTT,CASSPTGSTDTQYF,NA,NA,14,TRBV7-7,TRBJ2-3
TGTGCCAGCTCACCTGGGACAGTTCGTAATGAAAAACTGTTTTTT,CASSPGTVRNEKLFF,TRBD1,few,15,TRBV18,TRBJ1-4
TGCGCCAGCAGCCAAGTGGCGGGGGTGGGCAATGAGCAGTTCTTC,CASSQVAGVGNEQFF,TRBD2,NA,15,TRBV4-3,TRBJ2-1
TGTGCCAGCAGCCGACTCAACTATGGCTACACCTTC,CASSRLNYGYTF,NA,once,12,TRBV6-1,TRBJ1-2
TGTGCCAGCAGCTTAGGGGACAGGGGGGGCACAGATACGCAGTATTTT,CASSLGDRGGTDTQYF,TRBD1,few,16,TRBV7-2,TRBJ2-3
TGTGCCAGCAGGCAAGGGGGGACAGTCAATGAAAAACTGTTTTTT,CASRQGGTVNEKLFF,TRBD1,NA,15,TRBV14,TRBJ1-4
TGTGCCAGCAGTCAGATGATAGCTTACAATGAGCAGTTCTTC,CASSQMIAYNEQFF,NA,NA,14,TRBV7-8,TRBJ2-1
TGTGCCAGCAGCCTCGGACAGGTTAGGGACTTC,CASSLGQVRDF,TRBD1,NA,11,TRBV5-6,TRBJ2-7
TGTGCCAGCAGCGCCAGGACAGGGGCCTACGAGCAGTACTTC,CASSARTGAYEQYF,TRBD1,NA,14,TRBV9,TRBJ2-7
TGTGCCAGTAGTACTCAGGGGGCTGGCGATTCACCCCTCCACTTT,CASSTQGAGDSPLHF,TRBD1,NA,15,TRBV19,TRBJ1-6
TGTGCCAGCAGGGGACTAGCATACAATGAGCAGTTCTTC,CASRGLAYNEQFF,TRBD2,NA,13,TRBV6-1,TRBJ2-1
TGTGCCAGCAGTTACGGGACAGGGGAAGTTCACTATGGCTACACCTTC,CASSYGTGEVHYGYTF,TRBD1,NA,16,TRBV6-5,TRBJ1-2